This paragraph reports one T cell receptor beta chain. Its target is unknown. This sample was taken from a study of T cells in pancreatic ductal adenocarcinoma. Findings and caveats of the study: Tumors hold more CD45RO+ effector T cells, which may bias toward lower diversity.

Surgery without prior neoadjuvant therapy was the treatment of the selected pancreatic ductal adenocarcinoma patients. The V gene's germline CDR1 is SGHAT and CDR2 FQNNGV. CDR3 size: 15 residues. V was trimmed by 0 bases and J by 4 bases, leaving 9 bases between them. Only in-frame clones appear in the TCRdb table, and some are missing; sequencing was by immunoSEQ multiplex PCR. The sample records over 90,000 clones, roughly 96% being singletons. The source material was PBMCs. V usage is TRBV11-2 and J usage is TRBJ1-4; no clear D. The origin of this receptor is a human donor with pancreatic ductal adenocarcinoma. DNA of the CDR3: TGTGCCAGCAGCTTAGAGGCGGCAGTTAATGAAAAACTGTTTTTT. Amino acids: CASSLEAAVNEKLFF.